This record covers a single T cell receptor beta chain. In the original analysis: Amplification with reference gene primers provided the estimates of nucleated cell counts. The assay was immunoSEQ multiplex PCR, and TCRdb's table has in-frame clones only and misses some. V, J and clone size are taken as reported in that table, and D and trimming were inferred from the DNA itself. The sample contains over 300,000 clones, nearly 90% of which appear only once. The germline V gene has CDR1 SEHNR and CDR2 FQNEAQ (reference sequence). The V end was cut by 1 base, the J end by 1 base, with 16 bases between. CDR3 length: 17 amino acids. The sample belongs to a study of blood T cell repertoires in COVID-19. The wider study: COVID-19 samples, acute and convalescent, were from the United States, Italy and Spain. T cells, B-cell-depleted T cells, or PBMCs supplied cDNA or gDNA.

The chain carries TRBV7-9 and TRBJ1-1; TRBD1 is a possible D gene (5 bases). This sequence was found in a man between 18 and 35 years old with active or convalescent COVID-19. The material sequenced was peripheral blood. Here the CDR3 reads CASSLVGMVGPNTEAFF. The DNA of the CDR3 is TGTGCCAGCAGCTTAGTGGGGATGGTGGGGCCGAACACTGAAGCTTTCTTT.